Sequencing of this T cell receptor beta chain was carried out in a study of blood T cells in healthy people across ages. Points from the study as a whole: More naive CD4+ cells and higher diversity marked long-lived donors relative to aged donors. The lack of PBMC sorting stopped any conclusive naive versus antigen-experienced comparison.

Combining a sample-barcoded 5' primer with a J-beta primer mix, a second PCR ran for about 6 to 12 cycles. TCRdb recomputed calls from the 5' RACE reads with MiXCR, one row per CDR3 protein. The sample has over 1,300,000 distinct CDR3 sequences; roughly 60% are singletons. CDR1 DFQATT and CDR2 SNEGSKA come from the germline V gene (reference sequence). Trimming left V 2 bases short and J 3 bases short, with 13 bases between. The length of the CDR3 is 14 residues. Concerning this clonotype: The antigen is not known.

Every sample yielded at least 6.5 million isolated PBMCs. A minimum of 5 micrograms of total RNA was extracted per sample. Sample: blood. The gene calls are TRBV20-1 and TRBJ1-2, with D possibly TRBD1 on 5 matching bases. This receptor was taken from a man aged 18 to 29 in good health. The CDR3 reads CSARLGPSYYGYTF. In nucleotides, the CDR3 is TGCAGTGCTAGATTGGGGCCAAGCTACTATGGCTACACCTTC.